This T cell receptor (beta chain) comes out of a study of blood T cells in healthy people across ages. Across the study: Researchers report that template switching captured about one barcoded beta molecule per two T cells.

The CDR3 loop spans 15 amino acids. Germline assignment: CDR1 SEHNR and CDR2 FQNEAQ (reference sequence). The J segment lost 6 bases and the V segment lost 1 base, leaving 8 bases of the junction unmatched. A sample-barcoded 5' primer and a J-beta primer mix were used in a second PCR of about 6 to 11 cycles. TCRdb reanalysed the 5' RACE reads using MiXCR and keeps one entry per CDR3 protein. The sample lists approximately 760,000 distinct CDR3 sequences, 25% occurring once. Donors ranged from roughly 6 to 95 years old and were healthy Caucasians in Russia. The sample was also linked to a second study, of T cells of mothers and their children. That source adds: At a sensitivity of roughly 91 clones per million clonotypes, no persistent microchimeric T cell clones appeared.

This chain links TRBV7-9 with TRBJ1-2, with 7 bases fitting TRBD1. Sequenced material: blood. This sequence originates from a boy aged 10-17 years in good health. The CDR3 is CASSLDLQGPDGYTF. The DNA of the CDR3 is TGTGCCAGCAGCTTAGACCTACAGGGGCCGGATGGCTACACCTTC.